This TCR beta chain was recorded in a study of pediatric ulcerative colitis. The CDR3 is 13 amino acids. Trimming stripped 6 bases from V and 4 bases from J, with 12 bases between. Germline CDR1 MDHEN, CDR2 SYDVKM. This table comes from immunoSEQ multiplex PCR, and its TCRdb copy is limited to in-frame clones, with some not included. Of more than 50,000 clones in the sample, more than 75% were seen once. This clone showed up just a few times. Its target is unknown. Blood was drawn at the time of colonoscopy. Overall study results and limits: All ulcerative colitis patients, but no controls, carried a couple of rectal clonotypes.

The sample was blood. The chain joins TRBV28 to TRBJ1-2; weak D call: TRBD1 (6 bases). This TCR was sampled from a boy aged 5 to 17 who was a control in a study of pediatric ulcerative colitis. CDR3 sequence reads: CASSLGGRYGYTF. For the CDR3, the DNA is TGTGCCAGCAGCCTGGGGGGCCGCTATGGCTACACCTTC.